This T cell receptor (beta chain) was obtained from a study of T cell repertoires in ileal Crohn's disease. Some clones are missing from TCRdb's copy, which holds only in-frame ones; the method was immunoSEQ multiplex PCR. The repertoire holds around 8,000 clones, with under 80% as singletons. Deletions cut 3 bases from V and 6 bases from J, with 15 bases between. CDR1 and CDR2 from the germline V gene are KGHSH and LQKENI. The CDR3 has 14 amino acids. The sequenced material came from ileal tissue. The receptor's source is an adult with Crohn's disease. V gene TRBV18 combines with J gene TRBJ2-7; weak D call: TRBD1 (5 bases). The CDR3 sequence: CASSPAGNPSEQYF. CDR3 nucleotide sequence: TGTGCCAGCTCACCGGCAGGGAACCCCTCCGAGCAGTACTTC.